This T cell receptor beta chain is from a study of graft-versus-host responses after intestinal transplantation. Study-level information: Anti-thymocyte globulin induction preceded approximately three years of tacrolimus and steroid maintenance in all recipients.

Clones were sequenced by immunoSEQ multiplex PCR, and TCRdb holds only the in-frame ones, with some missing. The sample includes more than 90,000 clones, about 93% seen only once; the top ten take 0.45% to 0.6%. Per germline, CDR1 SEHNR and CDR2 FQNEAQ (reference sequence). There are 13 residues in the CDR3. V trimming: 3 bases; J trimming: 4 bases; junction bases outside the gene matches: 2. Study-wide findings and caveats: Allografts from individuals with graft-donor T cell macrochimerism displayed high graft-versus-host to host-versus-graft clonal ratios. The marrow of recipients harbored GvH clones, and ileum or blood showed some of them first.

About this clone: Its cognate antigen is unknown.

The receptor's source is a human donor who received an intestinal transplant. The gene calls are TRBV7-9 and TRBJ2-7, with 8 bases aligning to TRBD2. The sample here was unstimulated CD8+ T cells sorted from spleen or lymph node cells, taken before intestinal transplant. The CDR3 region is CASSFPSGYEQYF. In nucleotides, the CDR3 is TGTGCCAGCAGCTTCCCTAGCGGGTACGAGCAGTACTTC.